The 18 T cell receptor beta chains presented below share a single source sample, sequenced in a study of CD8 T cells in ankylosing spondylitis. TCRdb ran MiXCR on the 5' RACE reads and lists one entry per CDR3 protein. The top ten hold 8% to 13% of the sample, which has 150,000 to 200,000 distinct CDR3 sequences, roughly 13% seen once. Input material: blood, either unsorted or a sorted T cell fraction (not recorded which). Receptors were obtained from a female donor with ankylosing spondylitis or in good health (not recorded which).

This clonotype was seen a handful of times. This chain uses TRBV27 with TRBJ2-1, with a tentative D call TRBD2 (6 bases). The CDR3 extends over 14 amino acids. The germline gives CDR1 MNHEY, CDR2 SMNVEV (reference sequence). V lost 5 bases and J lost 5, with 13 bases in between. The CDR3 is CASSVSSSDNEQFF. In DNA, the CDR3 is TGTGCCAGCAGTGTTTCCTCTAGCGACAATGAGCAGTTCTTC.

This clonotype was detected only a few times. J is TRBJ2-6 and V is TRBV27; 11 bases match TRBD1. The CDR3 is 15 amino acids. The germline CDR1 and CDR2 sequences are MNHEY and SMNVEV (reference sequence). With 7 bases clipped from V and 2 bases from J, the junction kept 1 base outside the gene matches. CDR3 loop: CASKDRGPGANVLTF. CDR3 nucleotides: TGTGCCAGCAAGGACAGGGGGCCTGGGGCCAACGTCCTGACTTTC.

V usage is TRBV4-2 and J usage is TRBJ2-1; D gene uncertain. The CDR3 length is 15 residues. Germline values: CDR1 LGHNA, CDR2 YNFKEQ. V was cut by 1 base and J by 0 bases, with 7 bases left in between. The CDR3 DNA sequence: TGTGCCAGCAGCCAAGTGTCTTACTCCTACAATGAGCAGTTCTTC. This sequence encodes CASSQVSYSYNEQFF.

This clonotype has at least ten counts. CDR3: CSASPEYQETQYF. CDR3 DNA sequence: TGCAGTGCTAGTCCAGAGTACCAAGAGACCCAGTACTTC. The chain couples TRBV20-1 to TRBJ2-5; unclear D gene. Germline V gene data show CDR1 as DFQATT and CDR2 as SNEGSKA (reference sequence). This CDR3 spans 13 amino acids. With 3 bases removed from V and 0 bases from J, the gap between germline ends came to 8 bases.

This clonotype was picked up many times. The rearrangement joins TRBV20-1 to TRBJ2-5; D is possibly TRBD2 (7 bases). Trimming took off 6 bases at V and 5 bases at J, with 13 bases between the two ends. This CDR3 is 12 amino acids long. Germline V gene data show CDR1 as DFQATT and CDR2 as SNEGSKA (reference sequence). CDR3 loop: CSARGGRETQYF. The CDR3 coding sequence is TGCAGTGCGAGGGGGGGTCGGGAGACCCAGTACTTC.

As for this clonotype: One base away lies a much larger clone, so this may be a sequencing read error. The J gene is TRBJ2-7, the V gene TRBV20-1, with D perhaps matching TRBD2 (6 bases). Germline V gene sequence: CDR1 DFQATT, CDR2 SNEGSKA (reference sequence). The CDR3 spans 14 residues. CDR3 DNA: TGCGGTGCACCAATAGCGGTGGTTTCCTACGAGCAGTACTTC. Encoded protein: CGAPIAVVSYEQYF.

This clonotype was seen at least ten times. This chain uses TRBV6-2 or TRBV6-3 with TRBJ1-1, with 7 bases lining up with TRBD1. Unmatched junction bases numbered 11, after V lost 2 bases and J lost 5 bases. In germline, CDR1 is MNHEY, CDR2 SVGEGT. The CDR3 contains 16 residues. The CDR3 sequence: CASSYSQGVLRTEAFF. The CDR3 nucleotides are TGTGCCAGCAGTTACAGTCAGGGGGTCTTGAGAACTGAAGCTTTCTTT.

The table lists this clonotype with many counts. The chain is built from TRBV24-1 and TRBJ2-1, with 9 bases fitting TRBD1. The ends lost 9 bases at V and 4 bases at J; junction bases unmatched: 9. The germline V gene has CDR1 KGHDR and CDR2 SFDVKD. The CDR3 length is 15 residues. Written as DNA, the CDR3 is TGTGCCACCGCAGCCGGGACAGGGTTATACAATGAGCAGTTCTTC. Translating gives CATAAGTGLYNEQFF.

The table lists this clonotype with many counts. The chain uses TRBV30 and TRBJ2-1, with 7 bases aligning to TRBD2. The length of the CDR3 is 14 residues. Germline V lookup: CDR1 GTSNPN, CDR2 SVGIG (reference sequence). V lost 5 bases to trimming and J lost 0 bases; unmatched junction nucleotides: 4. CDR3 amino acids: CAWGGLFSYNEQFF. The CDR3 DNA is TGTGCCTGGGGGGGACTATTCTCCTACAATGAGCAGTTCTTC.

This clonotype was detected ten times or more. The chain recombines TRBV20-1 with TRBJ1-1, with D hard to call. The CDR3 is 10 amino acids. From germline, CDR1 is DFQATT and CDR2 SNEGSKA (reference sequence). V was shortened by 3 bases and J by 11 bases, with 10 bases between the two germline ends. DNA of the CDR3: TGCAGTGCTAGTAAGTGGGCGGCTTTCTTT. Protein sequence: CSASKWAAFF.

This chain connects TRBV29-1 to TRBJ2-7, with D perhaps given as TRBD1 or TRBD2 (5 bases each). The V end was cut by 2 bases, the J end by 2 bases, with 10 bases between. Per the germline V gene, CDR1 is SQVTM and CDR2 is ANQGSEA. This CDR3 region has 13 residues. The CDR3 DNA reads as TGCAGCGTTGAATCGGGACGCACCTACGAGCAGTACTTC. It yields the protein CSVESGRTYEQYF.

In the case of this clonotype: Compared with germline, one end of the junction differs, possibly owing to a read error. For the CDR3, the DNA is TGTGCCTGCAGCCAAGGAGGCGGTCGGAGCGGCAATCAGCCCCAGCATTTT. Translation gives CACSQGGGRSGNQPQHF. The rearrangement joins TRBV3-1 to TRBJ1-5; D unclear. Germline CDR1 LGHDT, CDR2 YNNKEL (reference sequence). This CDR3 has 17 amino acids.

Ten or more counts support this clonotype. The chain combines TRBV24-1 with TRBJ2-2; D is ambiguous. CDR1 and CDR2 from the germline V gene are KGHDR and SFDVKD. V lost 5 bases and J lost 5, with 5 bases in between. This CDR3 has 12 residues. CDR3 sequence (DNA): TGTGCCACCAGTGTCCCAACCGGGGAGCTGTTTTTT. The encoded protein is CATSVPTGELFF.

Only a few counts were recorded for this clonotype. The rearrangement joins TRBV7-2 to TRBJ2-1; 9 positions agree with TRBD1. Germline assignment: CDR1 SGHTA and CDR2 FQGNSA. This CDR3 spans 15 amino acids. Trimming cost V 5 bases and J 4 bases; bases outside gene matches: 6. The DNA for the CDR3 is TGTGCCAGCAGCCTGACAGGGGGAGGGTACAATGAGCAGTTCTTC. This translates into CASSLTGGGYNEQFF.

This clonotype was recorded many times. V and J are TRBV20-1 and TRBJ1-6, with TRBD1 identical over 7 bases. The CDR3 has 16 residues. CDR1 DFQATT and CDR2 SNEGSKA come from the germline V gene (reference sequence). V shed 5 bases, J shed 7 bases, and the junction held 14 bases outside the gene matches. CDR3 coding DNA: TGCAGTGCTGTGGGCACTCTGGGGACAGTGAATTCACCCCTCCACTTT. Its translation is CSAVGTLGTVNSPLHF.

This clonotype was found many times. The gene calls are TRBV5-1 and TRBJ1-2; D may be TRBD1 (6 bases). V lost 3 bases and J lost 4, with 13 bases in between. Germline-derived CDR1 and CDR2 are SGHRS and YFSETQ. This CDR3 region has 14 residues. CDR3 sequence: CASSYVDSSYGYTF. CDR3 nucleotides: TGCGCCAGCAGCTATGTGGACAGTTCCTATGGCTACACCTTC.

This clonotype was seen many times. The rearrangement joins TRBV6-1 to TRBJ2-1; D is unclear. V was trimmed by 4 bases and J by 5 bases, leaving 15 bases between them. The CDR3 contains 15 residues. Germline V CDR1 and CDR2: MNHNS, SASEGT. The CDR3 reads CASSVREVVNNEQFF. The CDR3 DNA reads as TGTGCCAGCAGTGTTAGGGAAGTCGTTAACAATGAGCAGTTCTTC.

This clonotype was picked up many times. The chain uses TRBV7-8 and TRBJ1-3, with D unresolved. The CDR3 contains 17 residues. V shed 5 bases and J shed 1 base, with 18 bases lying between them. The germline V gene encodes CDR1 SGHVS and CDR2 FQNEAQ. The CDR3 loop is CASSEFTDPWSGNTIYF. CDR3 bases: TGTGCCAGCAGCGAATTCACGGACCCTTGGTCTGGAAACACCATATATTTT.